This T cell receptor (beta chain) was sequenced during a study of T cell responses to AZD1222 COVID-19 vaccine. Comment on this clone: Its antigen is not identified.

Study-wide findings and caveats: No repertoire was sampled before or during the peak T cell response, only after it.

The CDR3 has 16 amino acids. Trimming removed 1 base from V and 6 bases from J; junction bases left unmatched: 10. Germline CDR1 is SGHRS and CDR2 is YFSETQ. Repertoires were generated with immunoSEQ multiplex PCR, while TCRdb's copy carries only in-frame clones and drops some. The data contain fewer than 70,000 clones, approximately 90% of them singletons. Sample: peripheral blood, taken on day 0 of AZD1222 vaccination. The sequence was collected from an adult in good health. The chain employs TRBV5-1 and TRBJ2-3, with 8 bases aligning to TRBD2. The CDR3 spells CASSLRAGVSSDTQYF. DNA for the CDR3: TGCGCCAGCAGCTTGAGAGCGGGGGTATCATCCGATACGCAGTATTTT.